The TCR beta chain described here comes from a study of CD8 T cells in ankylosing spondylitis. As concerns this clonotype: Antigen: not known.

Study results and caveats: It appeared that ankylosing spondylitis blood was characterized by a TCR beta motif of several highly homologous variants.

Deletions cut 0 bases from V and 3 bases from J, with 6 bases between. CDR3 length equals 15 residues. Germline CDR1 LGHNA, CDR2 YNFKEQ. TCRdb re-derived calls from the 5' RACE reads in MiXCR, one entry per CDR3 protein. Found here are about 140,000 distinct CDR3 sequences, roughly 8% of them singletons; the top ten hold less than 7.5%. The genes are TRBV4-2 and TRBJ2-6, with D possibly being TRBD2 (5 bases). This TCR derives from a male donor with ankylosing spondylitis. Sequencing was carried out using synovial fluid, either unsorted or a sorted T cell fraction (not recorded which). In DNA, the CDR3 is TGTGCCAGCAGCCAAGATCGGGATGGGGCCAACGTCCTGACTTTC. Translating it yields CASSQDRDGANVLTF.